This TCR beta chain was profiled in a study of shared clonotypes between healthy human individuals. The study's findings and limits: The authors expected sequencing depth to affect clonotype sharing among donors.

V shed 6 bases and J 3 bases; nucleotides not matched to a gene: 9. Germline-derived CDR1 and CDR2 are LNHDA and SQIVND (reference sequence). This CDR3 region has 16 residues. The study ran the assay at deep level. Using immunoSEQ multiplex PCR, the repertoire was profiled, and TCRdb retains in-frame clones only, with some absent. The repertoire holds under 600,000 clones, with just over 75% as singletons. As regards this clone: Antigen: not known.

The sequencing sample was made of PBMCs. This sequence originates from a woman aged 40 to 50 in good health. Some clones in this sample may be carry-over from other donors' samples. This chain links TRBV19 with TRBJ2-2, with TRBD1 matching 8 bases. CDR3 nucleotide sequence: TGTGCCAGTAGCGATTGGACAGGGTGGGACACCGGGGAGCTGTTTTTT. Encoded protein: CASSDWTGWDTGELFF. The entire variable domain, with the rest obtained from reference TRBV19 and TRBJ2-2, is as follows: DGGITQSPKYLFRKEGQNVTLSCEQNLNHDAMYWYRQDPGQGLRLIYYSQIVNDFQKGDIAEGYSVSREKKESFPLTVTSAQKNPTAFYLCASSDWTGWDTGELFFGEGSRLTVL.